One and the same sample provided the 21 T cell receptor beta chains below, sequenced in a study of blood T cell repertoires in COVID-19. Clones were sequenced by immunoSEQ multiplex PCR, and TCRdb holds only the in-frame ones, with some missing. The sample yields more than 250,000 clones, 75% to 85% seen once. The specimen was peripheral blood. The receptors were gathered from a man aged 45-60 years with active or convalescent COVID-19.

On this clone: Different DNA sequences within this sample yield the same CDR3. V gene TRBV5-1 combines with J gene TRBJ2-1; 9 bases are a match to TRBD2. Germline V gene lookup returns CDR1 SGHRS and CDR2 YFSETQ. The CDR3 runs to 15 residues. With 0 bases clipped from V and 2 bases from J, the junction kept 0 bases outside the gene matches. This CDR3 reads CASSLGGRAYNEQFF. The CDR3 bases are TGCGCCAGCAGCTTGGGCGGGAGGGCCTACAATGAGCAGTTCTTC.

The chain employs TRBV11-3 and TRBJ2-2, with 7 bases aligning to TRBD1. CDR1 is SGHNT and CDR2 is YENEEA in the germline V gene. V shed 1 base and J 2 bases; nucleotides not matched to a gene: 4. The CDR3 consists of 16 residues. The CDR3 nucleotides are TGTGCCAGCAGCTTAGGGGACAGCCCTAACACCGGGGAGCTGTTTTTT. Translation gives CASSLGDSPNTGELFF.

V usage is TRBV5-1 and J usage is TRBJ2-7; 10 nucleotides align to TRBD2. Germline loops: CDR1 SGHRS, CDR2 YFSETQ. CDR3 length: 16 residues. Losses at the gene ends were 0 bases for V and 5 bases for J; bases not matched to a gene: 8. The CDR3 region has the DNA TGCGCCAGCAGCTTGGGTATAGCGGGAGGACTTCACGAGCAGTACTTC. It translates to CASSLGIAGGLHEQYF.

The chain recombines TRBV29-1 with TRBJ2-3; 13 bases are a match to TRBD2. The CDR3 consists of 15 residues. The J segment lost 2 bases and the V segment lost 8 bases, leaving 7 bases of the junction unmatched. From germline, CDR1 is SQVTM and CDR2 ANQGSEA. The CDR3 region has the DNA TGCAGCCCTGGGGGACTAGCGGGGTACACAGATACGCAGTATTTT. This encodes CSPGGLAGYTDTQYF.

The table lists this clone with a few counts. The chain combines TRBV14 with TRBJ2-2; D unclear. Germline lookup yields CDR1 SGHDN and CDR2 FVKESK. V shed 7 bases and J shed 7 bases, with 10 bases lying between them. CDR3 length equals 12 residues. The CDR3 here is CASNRGVGELFF. The CDR3 DNA reads TGTGCCAGCAACCGAGGTGTCGGGGAGCTGTTTTTT. The complete variable domain, with remaining parts taken from reference TRBV14 and TRBJ2-2, reads EAGVTQFPSHSVIEKGQTVTLRCDPISGHDNLYWYRRVMGKEIKFLLHFVKESKQDESGMPNNRFLAERTGGTYSTLKVQPAELEDSGVYFCASNRGVGELFFGEGSRLTVL.

The genes are TRBV6-5 and TRBJ1-4; perhaps TRBD1 as D (6 bases). The CDR3 totals 12 residues. Germline V lookup: CDR1 MNHEY, CDR2 SVGAGI. Trimming cost V 5 bases and J 8 bases, with 9 bases left between them. This CDR3 reads CASSNDREKLFF. CDR3 DNA sequence: TGTGCCAGCAGTAACGACAGGGAAAAACTGTTTTTT.

This clone was counted once. The rearrangement joins TRBV30 to TRBJ2-1; D perhaps matches TRBD2 (5 bases). This CDR3 contains 16 residues. V was shortened by 2 bases and J by 2 bases, with 16 bases between the two germline ends. The germline V gene has CDR1 GTSNPN and CDR2 SVGIG (reference sequence). In DNA, the CDR3 is TGTGCCTGGAGTCGAACCCAAACTAGTGCCTACAATGAGCAGTTCTTC. Amino acids: CAWSRTQTSAYNEQFF. Using reference TRBV30 and TRBJ2-1 for the parts outside the CDR3, the full variable domain is SQTIHQWPATLVQPVGSPLSLECTVEGTSNPNLYWYRQAAGRGLQLLFYSVGIGQISSEVPQNLSASRPQDRQFILSSKKLLLSDSGFYLCAWSRTQTSAYNEQFFGPGTRLTVL.

This chain links TRBV27 with TRBJ2-5; TRBD2 might be the D (5 bases). Germline CDR1 and CDR2: MNHEY and SMNVEV (reference sequence). V dropped 6 bases and J dropped 4 bases, with 18 bases sitting between them. This CDR3 comprises 15 residues. Written as DNA, the CDR3 is TGTGCCAGCAGGCAGACTATCGTAGAGAGAGAGACCCAGTACTTC. This encodes CASRQTIVERETQYF.

This clone was counted a few times. The chain combines TRBV18 with TRBJ2-5, with a tentative D call TRBD2 (5 bases). The CDR3 loop spans 12 amino acids. Trimming cost V 6 bases and J 4 bases, with 9 bases left between them. Looked up from germline, CDR1 is KGHSH and CDR2 is LQKENI. Written as DNA, the CDR3 is TGTGCCAGCTCCCAAGGAGGAGAGACCCAGTACTTC. Protein sequence: CASSQGGETQYF.

The rearrangement joins TRBV19 to TRBJ1-1; possibly TRBD1 for D (6 bases). Germline V gives CDR1 LNHDA, CDR2 SQIVND (reference sequence). V was cut by 5 bases and J by 1 base, with 11 bases left in between. CDR3 length: 14 amino acids. The CDR3 is CASSFRGTNTEAFF. The CDR3 DNA reads as TGTGCCAGTAGTTTTAGGGGGACGAACACTGAAGCTTTCTTT.

The genes are TRBV5-6 and TRBJ2-7, with 7 bases matching TRBD1. Germline loops: CDR1 SGHDT, CDR2 YYEEEE. The CDR3 contains 13 residues. J gave up 3 bases and V 5 bases, and 5 bases lay outside the gene matches. CDR3 in amino acids: CASSTTGYYEQYF. CDR3 DNA sequence: TGTGCCAGCAGTACGACAGGGTACTACGAGCAGTACTTC.

The chain employs TRBV29-1 and TRBJ1-2, with D possibly TRBD1 on 6 matching bases. The CDR3 loop spans 13 amino acids. The germline gives CDR1 SQVTM, CDR2 ANQGSEA. V was shortened by 3 bases and J by 4 bases, with 12 bases between the two germline ends. The chain's CDR3 is CSVDPEQGYGYTF. The CDR3 DNA reads as TGCAGCGTTGACCCGGAACAGGGCTATGGCTACACCTTC. Combining the CDR3 with reference TRBV29-1 and TRBJ1-2 gives the whole variable domain SAVISQKPSRDICQRGTSLTIQCQVDSQVTMMFWYRQQPGQSLTLIATANQGSEATYESGFVIDKFPISRPNLTFSTLTVSNMSPEDSSIYLCSVDPEQGYGYTFGSGTRLTVV.

J is TRBJ2-3 and V is TRBV19; 12 bases line up with TRBD2. The V gene end was trimmed by 5 bases and the J gene end by 4 bases; junction bases not matched to a gene: 4. Germline V gene lookup returns CDR1 LNHDA and CDR2 SQIVND (reference sequence). The CDR3 sequence is 15 residues long. The CDR3 loop reads CASSPGLAGSDTQYF. The CDR3 coding sequence is TGTGCCAGTAGTCCGGGACTAGCGGGCTCAGATACGCAGTATTTT.

The rearrangement links TRBV12-3 or TRBV12-4 to TRBJ2-3, with TRBD2 identical over 8 bases. This CDR3 is built from 12 residues. Trimming removed 3 bases from V and 14 bases from J; junction bases left unmatched: 7. The CDR3 DNA reads TGTGCCAGCAGTTTTGTAAGCGGGGGTCGGTATTTT. Translating it yields CASSFVSGGRYF.

The J gene is TRBJ1-5, the V gene TRBV7-9; 7 bases align to TRBD1. With V trimmed by 4 bases and J by 3 bases, 6 bases remained unmatched. This CDR3 spans 15 amino acids. The germline V gene encodes CDR1 SEHNR and CDR2 FQNEAQ (reference sequence). The DNA of the CDR3 is TGTGCCAGCAGCTCTCTTGGGACAGACAATCAGCCCCAGCATTTT. Translation gives CASSSLGTDNQPQHF.

The J gene is TRBJ1-4, the V gene TRBV15, with 7 positions matching TRBD1. The CDR3 consists of 16 residues. The junction had 9 bases not matched to a gene; V was cut back by 0 bases and J by 8 bases. CDR1 is LNHNV, CDR2 YYDKDF, per germline (reference sequence). Written as DNA, the CDR3 is TGTGCCACCAGCAGAGATTTCGCAGGGGGAATGGAAAAACTGTTTTTT. It codes for CATSRDFAGGMEKLFF.

The chain uses TRBV28 and TRBJ2-3, with 7 bases lining up with TRBD1. The germline CDR1 and CDR2 sequences are MDHEN and SYDVKM. V dropped 4 bases and J dropped 0; count of bases not matched to a gene: 7. The CDR3 sequence is 16 residues long. The CDR3 DNA sequence: TGTGCCAGCAGTTCATCGGACAGGACCAGCACAGATACGCAGTATTTT. This codes for CASSSSDRTSTDTQYF.

This rearrangement joins TRBV19 to TRBJ2-3; perhaps TRBD2 as D (6 bases). The CDR3 contains 17 residues. Per the germline V gene, CDR1 is LNHDA and CDR2 is SQIVND (reference sequence). The V and J ends lost 1 base and 2 bases respectively, with 16 bases between them. The CDR3 bases are TGTGCCAGTAGTATAGGAGGAGGGGCGCGTATCACAGATACGCAGTATTTT. It codes for CASSIGGGARITDTQYF.

V gene TRBV27 combines with J gene TRBJ1-3, with D hard to call. Trimming pared 5 bases from V and 4 bases from J, leaving 9 bases between. CDR3 length: 13 residues. Germline V gene data show CDR1 as MNHEY and CDR2 as SMNVEV (reference sequence). CDR3 sequence reads: CASSTPGGNTIYF. CDR3 DNA sequence: TGTGCCAGCAGTACCCCCGGGGGAAACACCATATATTTT.

This chain joins TRBV5-1 and TRBJ1-4; weak D call: TRBD1 (5 bases). The germline V and J ends were trimmed by 0 bases and 6 bases, with 12 bases remaining between them. The CDR3 spans 15 residues. Germline V gene data show CDR1 as SGHRS and CDR2 as YFSETQ. The CDR3 sequence is CASSLDVTGYEKLFF. CDR3 nucleotide sequence: TGCGCCAGCAGCTTGGATGTTACAGGATATGAAAAACTGTTTTTT. The full variable domain, completed using reference TRBV5-1 and TRBJ1-4, is KAGVTQTPRYLIKTRGQQVTLSCSPISGHRSVSWYQQTPGQGLQFLFEYFSETQRNKGNFPGRFSGRQFSNSRSEMNVSTLELGDSALYLCASSLDVTGYEKLFFGSGTQLSVL.

The rearrangement uses TRBV9 and TRBJ2-7; 10 nucleotides line up with TRBD2. V gave up 4 bases and J gave up 5 bases; unmatched junction bases: 12. The CDR3 length is 16 residues. Germline CDR1 SGDLS, CDR2 YYNGEE. CDR3 nucleotide sequence: TGTGCCAGCAGCCCCCGGGTAGCGGGAGGCCGCAACGAGCAGTACTTC. Encoded protein: CASSPRVAGGRNEQYF.